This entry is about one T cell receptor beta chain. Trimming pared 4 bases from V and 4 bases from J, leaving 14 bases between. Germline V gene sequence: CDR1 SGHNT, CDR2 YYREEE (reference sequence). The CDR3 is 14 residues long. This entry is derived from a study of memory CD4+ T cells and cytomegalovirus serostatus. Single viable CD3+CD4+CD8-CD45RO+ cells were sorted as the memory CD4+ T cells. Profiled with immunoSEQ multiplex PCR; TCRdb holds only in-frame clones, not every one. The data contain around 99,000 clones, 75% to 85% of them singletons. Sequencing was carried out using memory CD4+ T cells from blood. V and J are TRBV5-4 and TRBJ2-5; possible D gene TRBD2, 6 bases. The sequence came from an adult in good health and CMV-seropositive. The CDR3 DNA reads TGTGCCAGCAGCATCCAGACTAGTCGAGAGACCCAGTACTTC. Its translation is CASSIQTSRETQYF.